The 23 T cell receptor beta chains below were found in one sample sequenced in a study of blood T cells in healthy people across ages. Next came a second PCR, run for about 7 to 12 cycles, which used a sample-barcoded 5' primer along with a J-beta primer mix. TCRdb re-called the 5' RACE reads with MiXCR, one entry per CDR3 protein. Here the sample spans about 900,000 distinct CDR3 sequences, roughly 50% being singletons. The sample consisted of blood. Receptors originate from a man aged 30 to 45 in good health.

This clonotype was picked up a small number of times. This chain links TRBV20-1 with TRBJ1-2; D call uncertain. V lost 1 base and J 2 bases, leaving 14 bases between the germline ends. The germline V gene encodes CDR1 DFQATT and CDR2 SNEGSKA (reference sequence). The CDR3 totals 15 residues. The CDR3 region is CSARGDAASNYGYTF. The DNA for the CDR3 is TGCAGTGCTAGAGGCGACGCGGCCTCGAACTATGGCTACACCTTC.

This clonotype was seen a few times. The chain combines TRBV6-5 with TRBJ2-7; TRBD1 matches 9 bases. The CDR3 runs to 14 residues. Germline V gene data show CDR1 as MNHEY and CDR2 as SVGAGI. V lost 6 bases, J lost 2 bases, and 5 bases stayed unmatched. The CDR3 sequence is CASRLDRGAYEQYF. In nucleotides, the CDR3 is TGTGCCAGCAGGCTTGACAGGGGGGCCTACGAGCAGTACTTC.

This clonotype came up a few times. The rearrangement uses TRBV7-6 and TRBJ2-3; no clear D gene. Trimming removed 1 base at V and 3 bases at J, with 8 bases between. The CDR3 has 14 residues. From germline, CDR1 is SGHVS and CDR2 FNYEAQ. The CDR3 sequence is CASSLDRYTDTQYF. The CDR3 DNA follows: TGTGCCAGCAGCTTAGATCGGTATACAGATACGCAGTATTTT.

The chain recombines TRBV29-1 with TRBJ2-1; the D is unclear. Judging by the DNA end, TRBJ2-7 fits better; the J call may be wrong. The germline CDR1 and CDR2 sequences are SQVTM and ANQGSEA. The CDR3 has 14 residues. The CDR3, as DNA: TGCAGCGCCCTTGCAGGCCAGTTCTACAATGAGCAGTACTTC. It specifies CSALAGQFYNEQYF.

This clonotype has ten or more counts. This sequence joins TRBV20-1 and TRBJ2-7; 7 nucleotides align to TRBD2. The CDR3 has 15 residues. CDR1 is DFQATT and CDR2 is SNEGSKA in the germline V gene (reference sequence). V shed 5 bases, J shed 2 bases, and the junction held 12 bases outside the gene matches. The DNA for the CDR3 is TGCAGTGCTCAAGAGGGCAGCGGGGACGCCTACGAGCAGTACTTC. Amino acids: CSAQEGSGDAYEQYF.

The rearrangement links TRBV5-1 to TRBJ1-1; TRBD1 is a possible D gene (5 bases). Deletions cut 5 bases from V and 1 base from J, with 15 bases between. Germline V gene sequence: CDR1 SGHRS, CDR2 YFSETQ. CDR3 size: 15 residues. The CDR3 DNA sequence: TGCGCCAGCAGTCGCCAGACAGACCCGAACACTGAAGCTTTCTTT. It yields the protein CASSRQTDPNTEAFF.

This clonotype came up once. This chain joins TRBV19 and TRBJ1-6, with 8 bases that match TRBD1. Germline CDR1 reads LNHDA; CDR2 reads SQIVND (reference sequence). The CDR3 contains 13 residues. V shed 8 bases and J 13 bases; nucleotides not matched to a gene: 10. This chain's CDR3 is CASGEDRAWPLHF. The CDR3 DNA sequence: TGTGCCAGTGGGGAGGACAGGGCGTGGCCCCTCCACTTT.

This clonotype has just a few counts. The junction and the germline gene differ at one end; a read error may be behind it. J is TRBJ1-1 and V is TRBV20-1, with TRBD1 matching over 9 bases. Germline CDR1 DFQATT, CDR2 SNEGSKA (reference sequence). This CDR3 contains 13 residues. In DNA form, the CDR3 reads TGTATTGTAGGACAGGGGATGAACACTGAAGCTTTCTTT. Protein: CIVGQGMNTEAFF.

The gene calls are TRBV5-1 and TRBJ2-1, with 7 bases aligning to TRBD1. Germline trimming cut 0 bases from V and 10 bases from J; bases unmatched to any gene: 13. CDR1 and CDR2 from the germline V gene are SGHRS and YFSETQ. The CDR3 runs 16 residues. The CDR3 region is CASSLGTGLLSYEQFF. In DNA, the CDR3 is TGCGCCAGCAGCTTGGGGACAGGCCTACTTAGTTACGAGCAGTTCTTC.

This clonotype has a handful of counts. DNA for the CDR3: TGCGCCAGCAGCCTCTCAGATTACAATGAGCAGTTCTTC. Amino acids: CASSLSDYNEQFF. The rearrangement joins TRBV4-1 to TRBJ2-1; D remains ambiguous. CDR3 length: 13 residues. V dropped 4 bases and J dropped 4 bases, with 8 bases sitting between them. Germline V gives CDR1 MGHRA, CDR2 YSYEKL.

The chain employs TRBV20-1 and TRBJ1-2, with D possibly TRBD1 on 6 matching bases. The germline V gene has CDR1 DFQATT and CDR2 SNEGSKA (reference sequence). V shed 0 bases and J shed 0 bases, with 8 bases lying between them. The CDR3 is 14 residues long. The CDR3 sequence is CSARDYRANYGYTF. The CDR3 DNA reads TGCAGTGCTAGAGATTACAGGGCTAACTATGGCTACACCTTC.

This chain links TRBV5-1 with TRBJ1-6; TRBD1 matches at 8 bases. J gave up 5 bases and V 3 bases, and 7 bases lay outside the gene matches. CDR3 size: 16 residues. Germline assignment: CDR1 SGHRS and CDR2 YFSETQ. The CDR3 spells CASSSTTGENNSPLHF. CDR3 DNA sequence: TGCGCCAGCAGCTCCACGACAGGGGAGAATAATTCACCCCTCCACTTT.

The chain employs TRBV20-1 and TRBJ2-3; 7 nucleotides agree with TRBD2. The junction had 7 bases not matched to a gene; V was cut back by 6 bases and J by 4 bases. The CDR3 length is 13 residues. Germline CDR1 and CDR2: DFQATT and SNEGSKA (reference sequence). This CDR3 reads CSAWTSHPDTQYF. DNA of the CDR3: TGCAGTGCCTGGACTAGTCATCCAGATACGCAGTATTTT.

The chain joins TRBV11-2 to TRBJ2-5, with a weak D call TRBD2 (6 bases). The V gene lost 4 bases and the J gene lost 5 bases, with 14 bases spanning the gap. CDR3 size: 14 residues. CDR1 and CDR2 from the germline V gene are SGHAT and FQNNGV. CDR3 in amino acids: CASSSGGSSETQYF. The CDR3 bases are TGTGCCAGCAGCTCCGGGGGTTCGTCTGAGACCCAGTACTTC. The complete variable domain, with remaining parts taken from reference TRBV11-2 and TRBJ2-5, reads EAGVAQSPRYKIIEKRQSVAFWCNPISGHATLYWYQQILGQGPKLLIQFQNNGVVDDSQLPKDRFSAERLKGVDSTLKIQPAKLEDSAVYLCASSSGGSSETQYFGPGTRLLVL.

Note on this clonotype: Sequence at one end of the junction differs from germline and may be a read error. This CDR3 is CVSSVEPRYNEQFF. CDR3 sequence (DNA): TGTGTCAGCAGCGTAGAACCCAGGTACAATGAGCAGTTCTTC. V usage is TRBV9 and J usage is TRBJ2-1; D is undetermined. Germline loops: CDR1 SGDLS, CDR2 YYNGEE. The length of the CDR3 is 14 residues.

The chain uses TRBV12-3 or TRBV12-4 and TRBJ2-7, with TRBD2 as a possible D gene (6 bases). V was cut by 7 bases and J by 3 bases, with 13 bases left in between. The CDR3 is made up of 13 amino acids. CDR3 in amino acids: CASNRDLSYEQYF. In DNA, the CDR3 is TGTGCCAGCAATCGGGACTTGAGCTACGAGCAGTACTTC.

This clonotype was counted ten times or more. The CDR3 sequence: CASSSMTTQETQYF. CDR3 nucleotides: TGCGCCAGCAGCTCGATGACTACCCAAGAGACCCAGTACTTC. V usage is TRBV5-1 and J usage is TRBJ2-5, with D perhaps TRBD2 (5 bases). V lost 3 bases to trimming and J lost 1 base, with 10 bases between them. Germline loops: CDR1 SGHRS, CDR2 YFSETQ. This CDR3 is built from 14 residues.

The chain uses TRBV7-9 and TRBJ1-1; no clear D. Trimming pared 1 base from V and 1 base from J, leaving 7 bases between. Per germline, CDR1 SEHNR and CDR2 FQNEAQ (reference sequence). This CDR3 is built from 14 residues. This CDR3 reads CASSLVAGNTEAFF. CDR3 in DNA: TGTGCCAGCAGCTTAGTCGCAGGGAACACTGAAGCTTTCTTT.

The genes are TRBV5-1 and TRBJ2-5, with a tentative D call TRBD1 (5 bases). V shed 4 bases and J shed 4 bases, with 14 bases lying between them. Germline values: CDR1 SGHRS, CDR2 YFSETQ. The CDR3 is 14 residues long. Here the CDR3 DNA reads TGCGCCAGCAGCGGGGCTGGAGTGCTAGAGACCCAGTACTTC. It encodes CASSGAGVLETQYF.

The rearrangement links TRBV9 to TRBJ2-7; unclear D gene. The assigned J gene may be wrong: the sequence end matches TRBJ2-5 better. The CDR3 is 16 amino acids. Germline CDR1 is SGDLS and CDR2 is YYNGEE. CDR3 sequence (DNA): TGTGCCAGCAGCGTTCTGGGCCAATCGGCCGGAGAGACCCAGTACTTC. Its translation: CASSVLGQSAGETQYF.

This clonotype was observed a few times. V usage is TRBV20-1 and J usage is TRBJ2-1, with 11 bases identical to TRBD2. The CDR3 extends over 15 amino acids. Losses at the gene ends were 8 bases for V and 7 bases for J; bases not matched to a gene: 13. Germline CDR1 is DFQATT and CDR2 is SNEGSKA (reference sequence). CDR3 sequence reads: CSQNPLAGGRNEQFF. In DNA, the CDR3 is TGCAGTCAGAACCCCTTAGCGGGGGGGCGGAATGAGCAGTTCTTC.

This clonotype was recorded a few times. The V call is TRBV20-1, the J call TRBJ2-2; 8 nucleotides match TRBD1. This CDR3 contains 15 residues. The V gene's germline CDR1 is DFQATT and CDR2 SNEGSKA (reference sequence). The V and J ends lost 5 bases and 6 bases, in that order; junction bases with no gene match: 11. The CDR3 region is CSAVGGQGASGELFF. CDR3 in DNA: TGCAGTGCTGTTGGTGGGCAGGGGGCTTCCGGGGAGCTGTTTTTT.

The CDR3 DNA follows: TGTGCCATCAGCTCGGACAGGGCAGAAGAAGGTGAAAAACTGTTTTTT. Translating it yields CAISSDRAEEGEKLFF. The chain uses TRBV10-3 and TRBJ1-4, with TRBD1 matching over 8 bases. The CDR3 has 16 residues. Per the germline V gene, CDR1 is ENHRY and CDR2 is SYGVKD. With 6 bases clipped from V and 7 bases from J, the junction kept 13 bases outside the gene matches.